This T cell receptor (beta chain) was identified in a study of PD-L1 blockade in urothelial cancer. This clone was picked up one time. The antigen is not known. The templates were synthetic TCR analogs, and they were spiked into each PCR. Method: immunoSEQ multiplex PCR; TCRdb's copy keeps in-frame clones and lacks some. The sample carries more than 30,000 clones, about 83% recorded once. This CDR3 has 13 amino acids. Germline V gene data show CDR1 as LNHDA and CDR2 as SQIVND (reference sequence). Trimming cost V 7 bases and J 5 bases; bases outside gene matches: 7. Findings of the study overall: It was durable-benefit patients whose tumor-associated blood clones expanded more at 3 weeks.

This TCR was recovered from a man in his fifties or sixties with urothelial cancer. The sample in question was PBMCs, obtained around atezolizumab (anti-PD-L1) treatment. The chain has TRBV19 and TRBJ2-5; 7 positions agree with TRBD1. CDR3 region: CASTDRAGETQYF. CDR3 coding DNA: TGTGCCAGTACTGACAGGGCCGGGGAGACCCAGTACTTC.